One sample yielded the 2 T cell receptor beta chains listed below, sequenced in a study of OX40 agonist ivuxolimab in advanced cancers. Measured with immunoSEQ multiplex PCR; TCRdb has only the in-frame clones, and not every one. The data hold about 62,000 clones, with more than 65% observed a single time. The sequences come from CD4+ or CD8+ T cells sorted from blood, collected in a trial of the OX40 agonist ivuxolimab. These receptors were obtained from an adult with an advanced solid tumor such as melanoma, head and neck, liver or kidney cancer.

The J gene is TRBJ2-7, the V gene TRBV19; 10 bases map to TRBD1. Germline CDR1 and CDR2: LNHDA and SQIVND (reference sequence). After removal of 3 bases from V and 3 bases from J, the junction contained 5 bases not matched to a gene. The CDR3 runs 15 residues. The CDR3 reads CASSMSRTGGYEQYF. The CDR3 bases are TGTGCCAGTAGTATGTCCCGGACAGGGGGCTACGAGCAGTACTTC.

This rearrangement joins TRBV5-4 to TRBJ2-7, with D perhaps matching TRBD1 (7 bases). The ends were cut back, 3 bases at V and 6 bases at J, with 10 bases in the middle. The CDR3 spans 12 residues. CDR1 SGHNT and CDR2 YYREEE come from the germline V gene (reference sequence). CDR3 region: CASSYRGGEQYF. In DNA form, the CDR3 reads TGTGCCAGCAGCTACAGGGGAGGCGAGCAGTACTTC.